This T cell receptor beta chain was identified in a study of T cells expressing NK-cell markers. Study details: The authors derived TCR beta repertoires from sorted CD3+CD56+NKG2C+, CD3+CD56+NKG2C- and CD3+CD56-NKG2C+ T cells. The authors sequenced eight donors, of whom seven were HCMV-seropositive and one was seronegative.

Germline values: CDR1 SGHRS, CDR2 YFSETQ. The CDR3 is 15 residues long. UMI-tagged 5'RACE template switching yielded the TCR beta cDNA. TCRdb re-called the 5' RACE reads; one entry per CDR3 protein, DNA not given. The sample has 300,000 to 450,000 distinct CDR3 sequences, and its top ten clones hold roughly 5.2%. Study results and caveats: Dominant NKG2C+ clonotypes accounted for roughly 1.0-7.0% of CD8+ T cells in more than five donors.

As for this clonotype: Its antigen is not known.

The specimen sequenced was blood T cells: a sorted CD56 or NKG2C T cell subset, CD4+ or CD8+ T cells, or bulk PBMC T cells (not recorded which). The clonotype originates from a man aged 18-70 years in good health. The chain recombines TRBV5-1 with TRBJ2-7; TCRdb calls TRBD1, which cannot be checked without DNA. CDR3: CASSQGDRGGYEQYF.